This TCR beta chain was sequenced for a study of control samples from healthy donors and cancer patients. Profiled with immunoSEQ multiplex PCR; TCRdb holds only in-frame clones, not every one. This listing includes 150,000 to 200,000 clones. After removal of 8 bases from V and 5 bases from J, the junction contained 5 bases not matched to a gene. CDR3 length: 12 amino acids. Looked up from germline, CDR1 is MNHNY and CDR2 is SVGAGI (reference sequence). The J gene is TRBJ2-7, the V gene TRBV6-6; the match to TRBD1 covers 8 bases. This TCR was sampled from a woman in her 30s in good health. Sequencing used blood. This CDR3 reads CASQDRVHEQYF. The CDR3 DNA is TGTGCCAGCCAGGACAGGGTACACGAGCAGTACTTC.